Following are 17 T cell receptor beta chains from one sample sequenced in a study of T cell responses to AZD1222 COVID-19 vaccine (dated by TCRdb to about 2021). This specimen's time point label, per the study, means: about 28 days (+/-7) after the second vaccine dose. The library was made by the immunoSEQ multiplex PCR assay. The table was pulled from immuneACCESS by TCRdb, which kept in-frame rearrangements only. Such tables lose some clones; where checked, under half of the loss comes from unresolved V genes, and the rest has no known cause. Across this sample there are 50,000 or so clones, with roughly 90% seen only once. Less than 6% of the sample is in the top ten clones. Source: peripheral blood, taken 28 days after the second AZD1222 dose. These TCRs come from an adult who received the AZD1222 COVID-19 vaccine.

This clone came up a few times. The CDR3 DNA follows: TGTGCCAGCAGTTACGGGCCAGGGGGACGGGTGGGCGGCTACACCTTC. It encodes CASSYGPGGRVGGYTF. The chain recombines TRBV6-5 with TRBJ1-2; 7 bases agree with TRBD1. The germline V gene has CDR1 MNHEY and CDR2 SVGAGI. The V gene end was trimmed by 2 bases and the J gene end by 8 bases; junction bases not matched to a gene: 14. The CDR3 is 16 residues long.

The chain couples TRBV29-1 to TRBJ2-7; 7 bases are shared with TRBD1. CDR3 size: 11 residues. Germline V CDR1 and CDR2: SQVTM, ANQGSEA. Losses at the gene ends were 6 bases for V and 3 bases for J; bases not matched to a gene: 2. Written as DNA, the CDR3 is TGCAGCGTCGACAGGGACTACGAGCAGTACTTC. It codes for CSVDRDYEQYF.

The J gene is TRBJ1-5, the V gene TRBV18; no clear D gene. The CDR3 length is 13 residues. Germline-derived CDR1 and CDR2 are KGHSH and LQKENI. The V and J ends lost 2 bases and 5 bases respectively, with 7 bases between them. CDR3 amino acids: CASSPVTDQPQHF. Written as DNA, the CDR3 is TGTGCCAGCTCACCAGTTACAGATCAGCCCCAGCATTTT.

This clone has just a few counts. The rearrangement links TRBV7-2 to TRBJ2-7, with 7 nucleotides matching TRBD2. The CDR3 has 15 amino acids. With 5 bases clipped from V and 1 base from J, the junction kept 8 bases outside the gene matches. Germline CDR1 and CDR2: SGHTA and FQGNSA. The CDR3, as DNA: TGTGCCAGCAGCCCCAGCGGGGTCCAATCCTACGAGCAGTACTTC. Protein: CASSPSGVQSYEQYF.

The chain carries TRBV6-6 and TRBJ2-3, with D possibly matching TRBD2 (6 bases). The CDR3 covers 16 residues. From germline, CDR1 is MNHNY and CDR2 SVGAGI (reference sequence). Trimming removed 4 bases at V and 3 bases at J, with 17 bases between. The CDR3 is CASSLGGEGRTDTQYF. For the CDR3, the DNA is TGTGCCAGCAGTTTGGGGGGAGAAGGGAGGACAGATACGCAGTATTTT.

In DNA, the CDR3 is TGTGCCAGCAGCCCAGGGACTAGCGGGGGGTTATCCACCGGGGAGCTGTTTTTT. It encodes CASSPGTSGGLSTGELFF. The chain joins TRBV9 to TRBJ2-2, with 15 bases that match TRBD2. Trimming at V came to 4 bases and at J to 4 bases, leaving 8 bases not matched to a gene. Germline V gene data show CDR1 as SGDLS and CDR2 as YYNGEE. The CDR3 totals 18 residues.

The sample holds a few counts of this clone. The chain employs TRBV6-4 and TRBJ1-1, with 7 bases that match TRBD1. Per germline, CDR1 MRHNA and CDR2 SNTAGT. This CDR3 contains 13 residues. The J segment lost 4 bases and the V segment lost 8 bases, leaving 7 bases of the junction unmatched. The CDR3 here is CASSFQGGTEAFF. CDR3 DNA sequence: TGTGCCAGCTCCTTCCAGGGGGGCACTGAAGCTTTCTTT.

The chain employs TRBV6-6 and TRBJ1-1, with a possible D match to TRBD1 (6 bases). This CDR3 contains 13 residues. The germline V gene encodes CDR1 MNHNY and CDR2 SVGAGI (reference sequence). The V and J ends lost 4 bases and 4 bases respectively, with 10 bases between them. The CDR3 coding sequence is TGTGCCAGCAGTTCAGGGGCTTTCACTGAAGCTTTCTTT. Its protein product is CASSSGAFTEAFF.

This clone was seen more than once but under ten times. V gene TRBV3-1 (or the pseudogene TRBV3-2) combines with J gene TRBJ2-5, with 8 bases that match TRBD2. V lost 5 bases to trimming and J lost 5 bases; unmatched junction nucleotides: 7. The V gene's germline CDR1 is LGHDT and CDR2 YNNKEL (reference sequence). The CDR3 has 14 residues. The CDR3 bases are TGTGCCAGCAGCAAGACTAGCGCTCCGGAGACCCAGTACTTC. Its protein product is CASSKTSAPETQYF.

CDR3 residues: CASSTNRDSYGYTF. For the CDR3, the DNA is TGTGCCAGCTCGACAAACCGGGACAGTTATGGCTACACCTTC. V and J are TRBV18 and TRBJ1-2; 7 positions match TRBD1. The CDR3 consists of 14 residues. J lost 5 bases, V lost 6 bases, and 9 bases had no gene match. The germline gives CDR1 KGHSH, CDR2 LQKENI. Full variable domain (remainder filled in from reference TRBV18 and TRBJ1-2): NAGVMQNPRHLVRRRGQEARLRCSPMKGHSHVYWYRQLPEEGLKFMVYLQKENIIDESGMPKERFSAEFPKEGPSILRIQQVVRGDSAAYFCASSTNRDSYGYTFGSGTRLTVV.

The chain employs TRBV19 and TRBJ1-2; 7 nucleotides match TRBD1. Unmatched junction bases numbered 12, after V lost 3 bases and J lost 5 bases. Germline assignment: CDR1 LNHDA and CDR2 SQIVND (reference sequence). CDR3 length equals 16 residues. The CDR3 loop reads CASSISGQPSQYGYTF. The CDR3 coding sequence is TGTGCCAGTAGTATCTCGGGACAGCCGTCCCAGTATGGCTACACCTTC.

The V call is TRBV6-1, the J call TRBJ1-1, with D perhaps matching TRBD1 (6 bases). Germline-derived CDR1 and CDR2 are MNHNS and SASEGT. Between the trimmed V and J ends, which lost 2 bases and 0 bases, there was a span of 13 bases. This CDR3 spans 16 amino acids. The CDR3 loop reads CASSEQGSLMNTEAFF. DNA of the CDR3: TGTGCCAGCAGTGAACAGGGGAGCCTCATGAACACTGAAGCTTTCTTT.

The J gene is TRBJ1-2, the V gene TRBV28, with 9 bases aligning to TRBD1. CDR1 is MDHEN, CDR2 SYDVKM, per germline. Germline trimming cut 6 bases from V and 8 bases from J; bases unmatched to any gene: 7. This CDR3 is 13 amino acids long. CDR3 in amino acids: CASRLTGGEGYTF. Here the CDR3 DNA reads TGTGCCAGCAGACTCACAGGGGGCGAAGGCTACACCTTC.

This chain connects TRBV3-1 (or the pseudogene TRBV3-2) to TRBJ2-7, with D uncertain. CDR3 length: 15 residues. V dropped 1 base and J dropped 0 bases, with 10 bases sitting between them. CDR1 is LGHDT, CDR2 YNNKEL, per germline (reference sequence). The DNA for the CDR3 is TGTGCCAGCAGCCAAGCCCCAGGCGACTCCTACGAGCAGTACTTC. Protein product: CASSQAPGDSYEQYF.

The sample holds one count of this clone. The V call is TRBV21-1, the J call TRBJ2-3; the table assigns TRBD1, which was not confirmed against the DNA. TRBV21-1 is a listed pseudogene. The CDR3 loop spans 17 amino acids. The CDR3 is CASTPEPPGHEAWTQYF. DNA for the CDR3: TGTGCCAGCACTCCCGAGCCTCCGGGACACGAGGCCTGGACGCAGTATTTT.

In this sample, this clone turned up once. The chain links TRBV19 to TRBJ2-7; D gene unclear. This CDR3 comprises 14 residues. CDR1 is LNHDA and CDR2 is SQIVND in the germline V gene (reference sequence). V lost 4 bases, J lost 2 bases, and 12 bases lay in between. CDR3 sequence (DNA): TGTGCCAGTAGTACATCAGGATCCGCCTACGAGCAGTACTTC. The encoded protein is CASSTSGSAYEQYF.

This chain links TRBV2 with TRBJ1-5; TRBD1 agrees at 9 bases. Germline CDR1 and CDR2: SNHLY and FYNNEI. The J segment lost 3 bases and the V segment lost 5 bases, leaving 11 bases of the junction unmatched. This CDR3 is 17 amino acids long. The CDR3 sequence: CASSLGTGREYNQPQHF. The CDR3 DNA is TGTGCCAGCAGTCTAGGGACAGGGCGCGAATACAATCAGCCCCAGCATTTT. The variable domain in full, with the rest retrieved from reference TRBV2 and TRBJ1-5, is EPEVTQTPSHQVTQMGQEVILRCVPISNHLYFYWYRQILGQKVEFLVSFYNNEISEKSEIFDDQFSVERPDGSNFTLKIRSTKLEDSAMYFCASSLGTGREYNQPQHFGDGTRLSIL.